This is a list of T cell receptor beta chains from one sample in a study of cytotoxic CD8 clonotypes in ibrutinib-treated CLL. Clones were read by immunoSEQ multiplex PCR, and TCRdb kept only the in-frame ones, dropping some. The sample holds approximately 45,000 clones, roughly two thirds seen once. The sequenced sample was PBMCs, obtained after 12 months of ibrutinib treatment. These receptors were obtained from a human donor with chronic lymphocytic leukemia. Each CDR3 is given with its conserved first and last residue. D genes are given only for firm matches. Some rows have no size entry. The others give once, few or many, or a class for an expanded clone.

J: TRBJ2-7; size: NA; V: TRBV19; D: NA; CDR3: CASSPQQGTRGNEQYF; DNA: TGTGCCAGTAGTCCTCAGCAGGGGACACGAGGTAACGAGCAGTACTTC
J: TRBJ2-3; size: NA; V: TRBV19; D: NA; CDR3: CASNTGYTQYF; DNA: TGTGCCAGTAATACGGGGTATACGCAGTATTTT
J: TRBJ2-2; size: NA; V: TRBV19; D: NA; CDR3: CASSIEGVTRNTGELFF; DNA: TGTGCCAGTAGTATAGAGGGTGTGACACGGAACACCGGGGAGCTGTTTTTT
J: TRBJ2-3; size: NA; V: TRBV6-1; D: TRBD2; CDR3: CASSDRRLAGGGTDTQYF; DNA: TGTGCCAGCAGTGACCGCCGACTAGCGGGAGGGGGCACAGATACGCAGTATTTT
J: TRBJ2-7; size: NA; V: TRBV4-3; D: TRBD2; CDR3: CASSPGLVGDEQYF; DNA: TGCGCCAGCAGCCCGGGACTAGTAGGCGACGAGCAGTACTTC
J: TRBJ1-1; size: NA; V: TRBV27; D: TRBD1; CDR3: CASSLGTGMGTEAFF; DNA: TGTGCCAGCAGTTTAGGGACAGGGATGGGCACTGAAGCTTTCTTT
J: TRBJ2-7; size: NA; V: TRBV28; D: NA; CDR3: CASIGETTRWEQYF; DNA: TGTGCCAGCATCGGAGAGACAACCCGCTGGGAGCAGTACTTC
J: TRBJ2-2; size: NA; V: TRBV7-2; D: TRBD2; CDR3: CASSIRDYPTGELFF; DNA: TGTGCCAGCAGCATCCGGGACTACCCCACCGGGGAGCTGTTTTTT
J: TRBJ2-1; size: NA; V: TRBV6-5; D: TRBD1; CDR3: CASNPRQGYNEQFF; DNA: TGTGCCAGCAATCCTAGACAGGGTTACAATGAGCAGTTCTTC
J: TRBJ2-7; size: NA; V: TRBV4-2; D: TRBD2; CDR3: CASSQDLAAYEQYF; DNA: TGTGCCAGCAGCCAAGATCTAGCGGCCTACGAGCAGTACTTC
J: TRBJ1-1; size: NA; V: TRBV30; D: TRBD1; CDR3: CAWTNDLRDREAFF; DNA: TGTGCCTGGACCAATGATCTCAGGGACAGGGAAGCTTTCTTT
J: TRBJ2-1; size: NA; V: TRBV12-5; D: NA; CDR3: CASGLNNEQFF; DNA: TGTGCTAGTGGTTTGAACAATGAGCAGTTCTTC
J: TRBJ1-5; size: NA; V: TRBV19; D: NA; CDR3: CATWGPPNQPQHF; DNA: TGTGCCACCTGGGGGCCCCCGAATCAGCCCCAGCATTTT
J: TRBJ2-7; size: NA; V: TRBV19; D: NA; CDR3: CASSIEGSAQYEQYF; DNA: TGTGCCAGTAGTATCGAAGGTAGCGCGCAATACGAGCAGTACTTC
J: TRBJ2-7; size: NA; V: TRBV7-2; D: TRBD1; CDR3: CASSPTGVDYEQYF; DNA: TGTGCCAGCAGTCCGACAGGGGTGGACTACGAGCAGTACTTC
J: TRBJ2-1; size: few; V: TRBV28; D: TRBD2; CDR3: CASSLLWREAYNEQFF; DNA: TGTGCCAGCAGTTTACTGTGGCGGGAGGCCTACAATGAGCAGTTCTTC
J: TRBJ2-1; size: NA; V: TRBV19; D: TRBD2; CDR3: CASTMQFSGSDVEQFF; DNA: TGTGCCAGTACCATGCAATTTAGCGGGAGCGACGTTGAGCAGTTCTTC
J: TRBJ2-2; size: NA; V: TRBV10-1; D: TRBD2; CDR3: CASSDTTSAGELFF; DNA: TGCGCCAGCAGTGATACTACTAGCGCCGGGGAGCTGTTTTTT
J: TRBJ2-7; size: NA; V: TRBV11-2; D: NA; CDR3: CASSPNVGTFYEQYF; DNA: TGTGCCAGCAGCCCGAATGTGGGGACGTTCTACGAGCAGTACTTC
J: TRBJ1-4; size: NA; V: TRBV5-6; D: NA; CDR3: CASSTGVEKLFF; DNA: TGTGCCAGCAGCACGGGTGTAGAAAAACTGTTTTTT
J: TRBJ1-1; size: NA; V: TRBV19; D: NA; CDR3: CASSEQGGTEAFF; DNA: TGTGCCAGTAGTGAACAGGGAGGCACTGAAGCTTTCTTT
J: TRBJ1-5; size: few; V: TRBV5-7; D: TRBD1; CDR3: CASSLFDRGNQPQHF; DNA: TGTGCCAGCAGCTTGTTTGACAGGGGCAATCAGCCCCAGCATTTT
J: TRBJ1-3; size: NA; V: TRBV10-3; D: TRBD1; CDR3: CATQVGQGGGNTIYF; DNA: TGTGCCACACAGGTCGGGCAGGGGGGCGGAAACACCATATATTTT
J: TRBJ2-7; size: NA; V: TRBV29-1; D: NA; CDR3: CSVGRDEQYF; DNA: TGCAGCGTTGGGAGGGACGAGCAGTACTTC
J: TRBJ1-5; size: few; V: TRBV21-1; D: NA; CDR3: CASSKEALKVMPQHF; DNA: TGTGCCAGCAGCAAAGAGGCGTTAAAAGTTATGCCCCAGCATTTT
J: TRBJ1-1; size: few; V: TRBV2; D: NA; CDR3: CASSIEPRAEAFF; DNA: TGTGCCAGCAGCATTGAACCCCGGGCTGAAGCTTTCTTT
J: TRBJ1-2; size: NA; V: TRBV7-8; D: TRBD1; CDR3: CASSVQGAANYGYTF; DNA: TGTGCCAGCAGCGTCCAGGGGGCAGCTAACTATGGCTACACCTTC
J: TRBJ2-2; size: NA; V: TRBV7-2; D: TRBD2; CDR3: CASSPGLVGKGELFF; DNA: TGTGCCAGCAGCCCCGGACTAGTAGGGAAGGGGGAGCTGTTTTTT
J: TRBJ2-1; size: NA; V: TRBV5-1; D: TRBD2; CDR3: CASSSTSGSFDEQFF; DNA: TGCGCCAGCAGTTCCACTAGCGGGAGTTTCGATGAGCAGTTCTTC
J: TRBJ2-4; size: NA; V: TRBV5-1; D: NA; CDR3: CASSLVTGSLAKNIQYF; DNA: TGCGCCAGCAGCCTGGTCACGGGATCTTTAGCCAAAAACATTCAGTACTTC
J: TRBJ2-5; size: NA; V: TRBV28; D: TRBD2; CDR3: CASSFPTSVQETQYF; DNA: TGTGCCAGCAGTTTCCCAACTAGCGTCCAAGAGACCCAGTACTTC
J: TRBJ1-1; size: NA; V: TRBV27; D: NA; CDR3: CASWGQGYTEAFF; DNA: TGTGCCAGTTGGGGCCAGGGTTACACTGAAGCTTTCTTT
J: TRBJ2-7; size: NA; V: TRBV20-1; D: NA; CDR3: CSPASSYEQYF; DNA: TGCAGCCCGGCTAGCAGCTACGAGCAGTACTTC
J: TRBJ2-1; size: NA; V: TRBV5-1; D: TRBD2; CDR3: CASSLGTLAVNEQFF; DNA: TGCGCCAGCAGCCTTGGAACGCTAGCGGTAAATGAGCAGTTCTTC
J: TRBJ1-4; size: NA; V: TRBV4-1; D: NA; CDR3: CASSQVYEKLFF; DNA: TGCGCCAGCAGCCAAGTATATGAAAAACTGTTTTTT
J: TRBJ2-2; size: few; V: TRBV7-8; D: TRBD1; CDR3: CASSADRVQRGELFF; DNA: TGTGCCAGCAGCGCAGACAGGGTCCAACGCGGGGAGCTGTTTTTT
J: TRBJ2-4; size: NA; V: TRBV5-4; D: TRBD1; CDR3: CASNPQGKNIQYF; DNA: TGTGCCAGCAACCCACAGGGGAAAAACATTCAGTACTTC
J: TRBJ2-1; size: NA; V: TRBV29-1; D: TRBD2; CDR3: CSARLAPNEQFF; DNA: TGCAGCGCCCGACTAGCGCCCAATGAGCAGTTCTTC
J: TRBJ2-7; size: once; V: TRBV19; D: NA; CDR3: CASRGSSSYEQYF; DNA: TGTGCCAGTAGGGGATCCTCCTCCTACGAGCAGTACTTC
J: TRBJ2-1; size: NA; V: TRBV30; D: TRBD1; CDR3: CAWSGTGVNEQFF; DNA: TGTGCCTGGAGTGGGACAGGGGTCAATGAGCAGTTCTTC
J: TRBJ2-1; size: NA; V: TRBV15; D: NA; CDR3: CATSRGRRPGDEQFF; DNA: TGTGCCACCAGCAGAGGACGGCGGCCGGGGGATGAGCAGTTCTTC
J: TRBJ2-4; size: few; V: TRBV19; D: NA; CDR3: CASSMVGGEYIQYF; DNA: TGTGCCAGTAGTATGGTGGGAGGTGAATACATTCAGTACTTC
J: TRBJ2-3; size: NA; V: TRBV18; D: TRBD2; CDR3: CASSPPRWIAGSTDTQYF; DNA: TGTGCCAGCTCACCGCCCCGCTGGATAGCGGGGAGCACAGATACGCAGTATTTT